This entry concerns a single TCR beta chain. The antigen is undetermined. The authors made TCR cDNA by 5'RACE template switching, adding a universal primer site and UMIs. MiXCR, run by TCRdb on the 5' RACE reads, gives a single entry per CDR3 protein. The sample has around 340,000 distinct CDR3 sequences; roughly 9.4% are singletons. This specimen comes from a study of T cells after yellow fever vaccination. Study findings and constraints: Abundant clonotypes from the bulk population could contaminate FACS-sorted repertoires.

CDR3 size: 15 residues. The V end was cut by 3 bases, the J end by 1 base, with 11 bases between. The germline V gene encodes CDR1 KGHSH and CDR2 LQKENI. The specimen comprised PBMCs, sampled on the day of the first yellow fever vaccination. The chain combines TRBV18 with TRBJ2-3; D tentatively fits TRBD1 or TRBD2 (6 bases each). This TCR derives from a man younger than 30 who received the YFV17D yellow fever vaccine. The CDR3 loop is CASSPGGYGTDTQYF. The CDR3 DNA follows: TGTGCCAGCTCACCCGGGGGCTACGGCACAGATACGCAGTATTTT.